This T cell receptor beta chain was identified in a study of shared clonotypes between healthy human individuals. This table comes from immunoSEQ multiplex PCR, and its TCRdb copy is limited to in-frame clones, with some not included. The table includes around 2.1 million clones, under 95% detected once. Worth noting for this clone: One end of the junction is discordant with germline, which a read error may explain.

CDR1 is SGHNT and CDR2 is YYREEE in the germline V gene (reference sequence). The CDR3 has 13 amino acids. Cells designated naive CD8 were CD45RO-negative and were positively selected for CCR7, with terminally differentiated effector memory CD45RA+ cells excluded. The TCR comes from a man between 18 and 35 years old in good health. Some clones in this sample may be carry-over from other donors' samples. Sample: naive CD8+ T cells from PBMCs. The gene calls are TRBV5-4 and TRBJ2-1; no reliable D call. The CDR3 coding sequence is TGCGCCAGCAGCCAAGTTCGTCGTAATGAGCAGTTCTTC. It is translated as CASSQVRRNEQFF.